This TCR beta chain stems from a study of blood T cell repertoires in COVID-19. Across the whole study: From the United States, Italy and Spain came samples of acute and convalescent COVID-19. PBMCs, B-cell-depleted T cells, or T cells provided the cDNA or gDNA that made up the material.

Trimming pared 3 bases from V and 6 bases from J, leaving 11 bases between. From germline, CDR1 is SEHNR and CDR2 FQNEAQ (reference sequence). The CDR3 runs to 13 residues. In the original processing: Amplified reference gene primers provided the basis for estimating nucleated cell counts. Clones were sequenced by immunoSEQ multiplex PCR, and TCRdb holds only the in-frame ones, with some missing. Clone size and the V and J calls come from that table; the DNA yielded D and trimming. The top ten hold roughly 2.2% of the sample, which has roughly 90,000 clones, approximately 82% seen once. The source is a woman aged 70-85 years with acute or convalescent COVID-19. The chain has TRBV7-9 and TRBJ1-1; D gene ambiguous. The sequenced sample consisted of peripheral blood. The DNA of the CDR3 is TGTGCCAGCAGCTTCTCACAGACCCCTGAAGCTTTCTTT. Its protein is CASSFSQTPEAFF. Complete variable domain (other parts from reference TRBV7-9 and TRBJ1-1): DTGVSQNPRHKITKRGQNVTFRCDPISEHNRLYWYRQTLGQGPEFLTYFQNEAQLEKSRLLSDRFSAERPKGSFSTLEIQRTEQGDSAMYLCASSFSQTPEAFFGQGTRLTVV.